This note documents a single T cell receptor (beta chain) sequence. These data originate in a study of blood T cell repertoires in COVID-19. Study-level background: Specimens from acute and convalescent COVID-19 originated in the United States, Italy and Spain. T cells, B-cell-depleted T cells, or PBMCs provided the cDNA or gDNA that served as material.

In the study's own analysis: Amplifying reference gene primers gave estimates of nucleated cell counts. Some clones are missing from TCRdb's copy, which holds only in-frame ones; the method was immunoSEQ multiplex PCR. For V, J and clone size, that table is used; D and trimming come from the DNA. The sample includes 310,000 or so clones, more than 70% of them seen just once. Germline CDR1 MNHNY, CDR2 SVGAGI (reference sequence). V trimming: 4 bases; J trimming: 2 bases; junction bases outside the gene matches: 3. This CDR3 is built from 15 residues. The chain recombines TRBV6-6 with TRBJ2-1, with TRBD2 identical over 9 bases. The sample consisted of peripheral blood. The receptor comes from a man between 18 and 29 years old who had recovered from COVID-19. The CDR3 nucleotides read TGTGCCAGCAGTTTAATAGCGGGGGCCTACAATGAGCAGTTCTTC. This encodes CASSLIAGAYNEQFF.